This T cell receptor (beta chain) was recorded in a study of CD8+ T cells in alopecia areata. Study outcomes and limitations: Greater clonality was observed in lesional scalp samples, especially alopecia totalis/universalis, versus normal scalp.

Trimming cost V 3 bases and J 4 bases, with 16 bases left between them. This CDR3 region has 17 residues. Per the germline V gene, CDR1 is KGHSH and CDR2 is LQKENI. In the case of this clone: Antigen: not known.

RNA, once extracted, was reverse transcribed into cDNA for use as the sequencing template. The table came from immunoSEQ multiplex PCR; TCRdb's copy has only in-frame clones and leaves some out. The profile shows over 150,000 clones, 63% of them singletons. The receptor was isolated from a human donor with alopecia areata. The chain has TRBV18 and TRBJ2-6; D might be TRBD2 (5 bases). The sample here was CD4+ T cells sorted from blood, taken at week 0. The CDR3 DNA sequence: TGTGCCAGCTCACCGATTTCTGTGGAGGTAGGGGCCAACGTCCTGACTTTC. Its protein is CASSPISVEVGANVLTF.